The 30 T cell receptor beta chains below come from one sample, sequenced in a study of shared clonotypes between healthy human individuals. The data were produced by immunoSEQ multiplex PCR, yet TCRdb's version contains in-frame clones alone and is incomplete. The sample contains hundreds of thousands of clones, less than 85% of which appear only once. Sequences were obtained from memory CD4+ T cells sorted from blood. Subset denoted: CD45RA-negative fraction. These receptor sequences come from a woman aged 30 to 39 in good health.

This clone turned up a few times. This rearrangement joins TRBV10-3 to TRBJ1-2; D unclear. Trimming took 0 bases from V and 13 from J, leaving 12 bases between them. The CDR3 runs 12 residues. Germline lookup yields CDR1 ENHRY and CDR2 SYGVKD. The CDR3 bases are TGTGCCATCAGTGAGTCGCCCAGGCCCAGCACCTTC. Its translation is CAISESPRPSTF.

The chain uses TRBV11-2 and TRBJ2-3; 7 positions agree with TRBD2. The germline V gene has CDR1 SGHAT and CDR2 FQNNGV. V trimming: 0 bases; J trimming: 6 bases; junction bases outside the gene matches: 12. This CDR3 comprises 17 residues. The CDR3 spells CASSLEGFSGPADTQYF. The DNA for the CDR3 is TGTGCCAGCAGCTTAGAGGGGTTTAGCGGGCCGGCTGATACGCAGTATTTT.

The V gene is TRBV2, the J gene TRBJ2-5, with 13 bases identical to TRBD2. V lost 2 bases, J lost 4 bases, and 7 bases stayed unmatched. The CDR3 has 17 residues. Looked up from germline, CDR1 is SNHLY and CDR2 is FYNNEI. CDR3 residues: CASSENGGLAGRETQYF. The CDR3 region has the DNA TGTGCCAGCAGTGAAAATGGGGGACTAGCGGGAAGAGAGACCCAGTACTTC.

The gene calls are TRBV10-1 and TRBJ2-2; no reliable D call. The CDR3 spans 14 residues. Germline CDR1 reads WNHNN; CDR2 reads SYGVQD (reference sequence). Trimming pared 4 bases from V and 5 bases from J, leaving 11 bases between. This CDR3 reads CASSARPSTGELFF. In nucleotides, the CDR3 is TGCGCCAGCAGTGCCCGTCCCAGTACCGGGGAGCTGTTTTTT.

This clone was recorded once. CDR3 nucleotides: TGTGCCAGCACCCGCAAGGGAGGCACTGAAGCTTTCTTT. Its protein is CASTRKGGTEAFF. The genes are TRBV6-1 and TRBJ1-1, with D unresolved. Trimming took off 7 bases at V and 4 bases at J, with 13 bases between the two ends. The CDR3 contains 13 residues. CDR1 and CDR2 (germline): MNHNS, SASEGT.

The chain employs TRBV5-5 and TRBJ1-1; possibly TRBD1 for D (6 bases). Germline CDR1 and CDR2: SGHKS and YYEKEE (reference sequence). V lost 0 bases and J 7 bases, leaving 13 bases between the germline ends. The CDR3 runs to 14 residues. CDR3 bases: TGTGCCAGCAGCTTGGACCCGGGGGCAAGTGAAGCTTTCTTT. This translates into CASSLDPGASEAFF.

V and J are TRBV7-9 and TRBJ2-1; no reliable D call. The CDR3 covers 15 residues. Trimming stripped 1 base from V and 2 bases from J, with 9 bases between. Germline assignment: CDR1 SEHNR and CDR2 FQNEAQ (reference sequence). The CDR3 DNA reads as TGTGCCAGCAGCTTAGTTTCCGGGCCCTACAATGAGCAGTTCTTC. This encodes CASSLVSGPYNEQFF.

This chain uses TRBV4-1 with TRBJ1-4; D is perhaps TRBD1 (5 bases). Germline V gene lookup returns CDR1 MGHRA and CDR2 YSYEKL. The ends were cut back, 0 bases at V and 8 bases at J, with 16 bases in the middle. This CDR3 has 16 amino acids. CDR3 residues: CASSQEWGSGSEKLFF. CDR3 sequence (DNA): TGCGCCAGCAGCCAAGAGTGGGGGAGTGGGAGCGAAAAACTGTTTTTT.

V and J are TRBV4-1 and TRBJ2-3; 7 bases are a match to TRBD1. The trim removed 10 bases at V and 3 bases at J, leaving 7 bases unmatched. The CDR3 covers 13 residues. Per the germline V gene, CDR1 is MGHRA and CDR2 is YSYEKL. The CDR3 region is CATRMTGTDTQYF. CDR3 coding DNA: TGCGCCACCCGGATGACAGGGACAGATACGCAGTATTTT.

This clone showed up just once. CDR3 protein: CAWRRTNEQYF. The CDR3 coding sequence is TGTGCCTGGAGAAGAACGAACGAGCAGTACTTC. V and J are TRBV30 and TRBJ2-7; D remains ambiguous. CDR1 is GTSNPN, CDR2 SVGIG, per germline (reference sequence). Trimming stripped 3 bases from V and 5 bases from J, with 8 bases between. The CDR3 extends over 11 amino acids.

In this sample, this clone turned up a few times. The V gene is TRBV5-6, the J gene TRBJ1-2; D not resolved. V lost 3 bases, J lost 3 bases, and 3 bases lay in between. Germline V CDR1 and CDR2: SGHDT, YYEEEE. This CDR3 has 11 residues. The CDR3 DNA reads as TGTGCCAGCAGCTCCTACTATGGCTACACCTTC. It yields the protein CASSSYYGYTF.

This chain joins TRBV29-1 and TRBJ2-5; 8 bases agree with TRBD1. The junction had 6 bases not matched to a gene; V was cut back by 5 bases and J by 4 bases. CDR1 is SQVTM, CDR2 ANQGSEA, per germline. The CDR3 spans 13 residues. This CDR3 reads CSVKGGQGETQYF. As DNA, the CDR3 is TGCAGCGTTAAGGGAGGACAGGGAGAGACCCAGTACTTC.

The chain joins TRBV7-2 to TRBJ2-1, with 10 positions matching TRBD2. The V segment lost 5 bases and the J segment 6 bases; nucleotides outside the gene matches: 7. The CDR3 covers 15 residues. CDR1 is SGHTA, CDR2 FQGNSA, per germline. CDR3 residues: CASSPGLAESNEQFF. For the CDR3, the DNA is TGTGCCAGCAGCCCCGGACTAGCGGAGAGCAATGAGCAGTTCTTC.

This clone was observed once. The rearrangement joins TRBV27 to TRBJ1-4; tentatively, D is TRBD1 (5 bases). This CDR3 spans 15 amino acids. Germline V gene lookup returns CDR1 MNHEY and CDR2 SMNVEV (reference sequence). V dropped 2 bases and J dropped 3 bases, with 10 bases sitting between them. CDR3 coding DNA: TGTGCCAGCAGTTTAATGGGGCACGCTAATGAAAAACTGTTTTTT. The encoded protein is CASSLMGHANEKLFF.

V is TRBV6-5 and J is TRBJ2-3; D gene uncertain. The CDR3 totals 14 residues. Germline V gene data show CDR1 as MNHEY and CDR2 as SVGAGI. Trimming took off 0 bases at V and 6 bases at J, with 10 bases between the two ends. The CDR3 sequence: CASSYSRYMDTQYF. The CDR3 coding sequence is TGTGCCAGCAGTTACTCGCGGTACATGGATACGCAGTATTTT.

This clone was detected only once. The genes are TRBV6-1 and TRBJ2-7, with TRBD1 matching over 7 bases. The germline CDR1 and CDR2 sequences are MNHNS and SASEGT. The CDR3 sequence is 14 residues long. J was trimmed by 4 bases and V by 6 bases; bases with no gene match: 9. In DNA form, the CDR3 reads TGTGCCAGCAGAACCGGGACAGACCAATACGAGCAGTACTTC. As protein: CASRTGTDQYEQYF.

V and J are TRBV11-2 and TRBJ2-7, with 8 bases matching TRBD2. This CDR3 is 18 amino acids long. Germline V gene sequence: CDR1 SGHAT, CDR2 FQNNGV. V was clipped by 0 bases and J by 0 bases; unmatched bases: 10. For the CDR3, the DNA is TGTGCCAGCAGCTTAGAGTCCCCCAGCGGGAGTGACTCCTACGAGCAGTACTTC. Its translation: CASSLESPSGSDSYEQYF. The variable domain in full, completed from reference TRBV11-2 and TRBJ2-7, reads EAGVAQSPRYKIIEKRQSVAFWCNPISGHATLYWYQQILGQGPKLLIQFQNNGVVDDSQLPKDRFSAERLKGVDSTLKIQPAKLEDSAVYLCASSLESPSGSDSYEQYFGPGTRLTVT.

The chain couples TRBV2 to TRBJ2-3, with D uncertain. With 6 bases removed from V and 3 bases from J, the gap between germline ends came to 7 bases. The CDR3 covers 12 residues. Germline CDR1 SNHLY, CDR2 FYNNEI. Here the CDR3 DNA reads TGTGCCAGCAGGGGGTTAACAGATACGCAGTATTTT. Its protein is CASRGLTDTQYF.

This clone came up many times. The J gene is TRBJ1-5, the V gene TRBV5-1; D is unclear. V gave up 4 bases and J gave up 5 bases, with 13 bases separating them. The CDR3 runs to 14 residues. Germline V CDR1 and CDR2: SGHRS, YFSETQ. CDR3 sequence reads: CASSTYGGDQPQHF. In nucleotides, the CDR3 is TGCGCCAGCAGCACCTACGGCGGAGATCAGCCCCAGCATTTT.

This clone was observed a handful of times. CDR3 in amino acids: CATSRAGETSYNEQFF. The DNA of the CDR3 is TGTGCCACCAGCAGAGCGGGTGAGACTTCCTACAATGAGCAGTTCTTC. The V gene is TRBV15, the J gene TRBJ2-1, with D unresolved. This CDR3 has 16 amino acids. CDR1 is LNHNV, CDR2 YYDKDF, per germline (reference sequence). V was clipped by 1 base and J by 1 base, with 11 bases between them.

A single count supports this clone. This chain links TRBV6-4 with TRBJ2-1; 7 bases fit TRBD2. This CDR3 is built from 13 residues. Germline V gene sequence: CDR1 MRHNA, CDR2 SNTAGT. V trimming: 3 bases; J trimming: 10 bases; junction bases outside the gene matches: 6. This CDR3 is CASSDGLGFEQFF. The CDR3 coding sequence is TGTGCCAGCAGTGATGGACTAGGGTTCGAGCAGTTCTTC.

The J gene is TRBJ1-2, the V gene TRBV2; 8 bases match TRBD1. The CDR3 has 14 residues. Per germline, CDR1 SNHLY and CDR2 FYNNEI. The trim removed 9 bases at V and 4 bases at J, leaving 10 bases unmatched. CDR3 in amino acids: CASRAGQGLYGYTF. The CDR3 DNA reads as TGTGCCAGTCGCGCCGGACAGGGTCTCTATGGCTACACCTTC.

The table lists this clone with a count of one. V and J are TRBV6-1 and TRBJ2-2; D possibly corresponds to TRBD2 (5 bases). Trimming removed 8 bases from V and 4 bases from J, with 14 bases in between. The CDR3 extends over 14 amino acids. Germline V gene data show CDR1 as MNHNS and CDR2 as SASEGT. CDR3 in DNA: TGTGCCAGCGGGCAGTCCGAGGGCACCGGGGAGCTGTTTTTT. Translation gives CASGQSEGTGELFF.

The J gene is TRBJ1-3, the V gene TRBV19; D is undetermined. Germline assignment: CDR1 LNHDA and CDR2 SQIVND (reference sequence). The CDR3 has 16 amino acids. Trimming stripped 3 bases from V and 2 bases from J, with 14 bases between. DNA for the CDR3: TGTGCCAGTAGTATTGCAGCCTTCAAAGCTGGAAACACCATATATTTT. This codes for CASSIAAFKAGNTIYF.

The V and J genes are TRBV6-6 and TRBJ2-2, with D unclear. Germline V CDR1 and CDR2: MNHNY, SVGAGI (reference sequence). Between the trimmed V and J ends, which lost 2 bases and 2 bases, there was a span of 9 bases. The CDR3 loop spans 15 amino acids. The CDR3 DNA reads as TGTGCCAGCAGTTACCTGGCAGGAAACACCGGGGAGCTGTTTTTT. This sequence encodes CASSYLAGNTGELFF.

CDR3: CASSSWGTGELFF. The CDR3 nucleotides read TGTGCCAGCAGTTCTTGGGGGACCGGGGAGCTGTTTTTT. The chain has TRBV27 and TRBJ2-2; D tentatively fits TRBD1 or TRBD2 (5 bases each). The germline gives CDR1 MNHEY, CDR2 SMNVEV (reference sequence). V lost 4 bases and J 5 bases, leaving 8 bases between the germline ends. The CDR3 is 13 residues long.

V and J are TRBV18 and TRBJ2-7; 8 nucleotides match TRBD1. The CDR3 spans 15 residues. V was pared by 2 bases and J by 7 bases, with 10 bases of the junction left unmatched. Germline CDR1 is KGHSH and CDR2 is LQKENI. The CDR3 region has the DNA TGTGCCAGCTCACCAAGAAGGACAGGGAGAGGGGAGCAGTACTTC. Residues: CASSPRRTGRGEQYF. Filled out from reference TRBV18 and TRBJ2-7, the complete variable domain reads NAGVMQNPRHLVRRRGQEARLRCSPMKGHSHVYWYRQLPEEGLKFMVYLQKENIIDESGMPKERFSAEFPKEGPSILRIQQVVRGDSAAYFCASSPRRTGRGEQYFGPGTRLTVT.

CDR3 residues: CASSLWTRTSGLSAYYEQYF. The DNA for the CDR3 is TGCGCCAGCAGCCTCTGGACTCGGACTAGCGGACTCTCCGCCTACTACGAGCAGTACTTC. This chain links TRBV5-1 with TRBJ2-7; 10 bases agree with TRBD2. J was trimmed by 3 bases and V by 4 bases; bases with no gene match: 22. Germline CDR1 SGHRS, CDR2 YFSETQ. The CDR3 spans 20 residues.

V is TRBV5-5 and J is TRBJ2-7; 7 nucleotides match TRBD2. V dropped 4 bases and J dropped 9; count of bases not matched to a gene: 13. CDR3 length equals 14 residues. The germline V gene has CDR1 SGHKS and CDR2 YYEKEE (reference sequence). In nucleotides, the CDR3 is TGTGCCAGCAGCACCTTTTCGGGGGGAGGTGGGCAGTACTTC. Amino acids: CASSTFSGGGGQYF.

This clone came up once. The chain links TRBV7-9 to TRBJ2-7; D tentatively fits TRBD1 or TRBD2 (5 bases each). Germline V gene sequence: CDR1 SEHNR, CDR2 FQNEAQ (reference sequence). The ends were cut back, 5 bases at V and 0 bases at J, with 11 bases in the middle. The CDR3 is 14 amino acids. The CDR3 here is CASSPGTGSYEQYF. The CDR3 nucleotides are TGTGCCAGCAGCCCCGGGACGGGCTCCTACGAGCAGTACTTC. Full variable domain (remainder filled in from reference TRBV7-9 and TRBJ2-7): DTGVSQNPRHKITKRGQNVTFRCDPISEHNRLYWYRQTLGQGPEFLTYFQNEAQLEKSRLLSDRFSAERPKGSFSTLEIQRTEQGDSAMYLCASSPGTGSYEQYFGPGTRLTVT.